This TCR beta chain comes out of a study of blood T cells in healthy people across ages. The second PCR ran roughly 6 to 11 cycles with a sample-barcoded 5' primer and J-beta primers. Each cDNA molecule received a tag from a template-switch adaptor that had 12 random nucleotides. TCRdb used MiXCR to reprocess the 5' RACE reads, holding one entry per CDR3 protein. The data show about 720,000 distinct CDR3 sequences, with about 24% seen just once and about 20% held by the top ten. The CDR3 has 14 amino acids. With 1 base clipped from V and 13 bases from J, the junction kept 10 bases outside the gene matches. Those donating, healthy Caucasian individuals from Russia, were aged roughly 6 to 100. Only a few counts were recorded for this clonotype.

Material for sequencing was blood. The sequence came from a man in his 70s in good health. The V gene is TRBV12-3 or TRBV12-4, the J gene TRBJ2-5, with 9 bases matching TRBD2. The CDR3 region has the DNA TGTGCCAGCAGTTTAGGTAGCGGGGGTTGGGCCCGGTACTTC. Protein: CASSLGSGGWARYF.